Sequencing of this T cell receptor beta chain was carried out in a study of CD8+ T cells in alopecia areata. Notes on the study in general: Alopecia totalis/universalis scalp especially showed more expanded CD8+ clones than normal scalp.

CDR1 is GTSNPN, CDR2 SVGIG, per germline (reference sequence). This CDR3 region has 11 residues. The ends were cut back, 3 bases at V and 8 bases at J, with 10 bases in the middle. The authors extracted RNA and reverse transcribed it into cDNA as the sequencing template. TCRdb's table, derived via immunoSEQ multiplex PCR, lists solely in-frame clones and lacks some. The data show 140,000 to 150,000 clones, with under 60% seen just once and about 6.8% held by the top ten. In its sample, this clone was seen once. Its antigen remains unidentified. The TCR sequence derives from a human donor with alopecia areata. The chain carries TRBV30 and TRBJ1-2, with D unresolved. The source material was CD4+ T cells sorted from blood, sampled at week 0. CDR3 nucleotide sequence: TGTGCCTGGAGGCCTCCTATCGGCTACACCTTC. Protein: CAWRPPIGYTF.